The TCR beta chain described here comes from a study of molecular identifiers for immune sequencing clone quantification. Overall study findings and caveats: Naive cells had under 1% of molecules in clones above 20 RNA copies, effectors over 99%.

The V end was cut by 5 bases, the J end by 4 bases, with 15 bases between. Germline V CDR1 and CDR2: MNHEY, SVGEGT. The CDR3 has 14 residues. A word on this clonotype: What it binds is unknown.

Both previously described methods and listed TCR primers were employed to make bulk TCR libraries. TCRdb reprocessed the PCR reads via MiXCR and lists one record per CDR3 protein. The sample records approximately 590,000 distinct CDR3 sequences, roughly 23% being singletons. The CD8+CD4-CCR7+CD45RA+ phenotype defined the sorted naive CD8 T cells. The sequence derives from a human donor in good health. Some libraries in this study had Jurkat cell RNA spiked in. The sample consisted of naive CD8+ T cells from blood, with Jurkat cell RNA spiked in. Subset specified: FACS-sorted CD8+CD4-CCR7+CD45RA+ naive T cells. V usage is TRBV6-2 or TRBV6-3 and J usage is TRBJ2-7, with D possibly called TRBD1 or TRBD2 (6 bases each). The CDR3 sequence: CASSLLEGVYEQYF. CDR3 in DNA: TGTGCCAGCAGTCTGCTGGAGGGGGTGTACGAGCAGTACTTC.